This T cell receptor (beta chain) derives from a study of CD8+ T cells in alopecia areata (dated 2018 in TCRdb). Broadly, across the study: Treated patients were enrolled in an open-label pilot trial of oral tofacitinib at 5 to 10 mg twice daily for moderate-to-severe alopecia areata. Tofacitinib was administered for 6 to 18 months, and 6 months of follow-up off drug were then conducted to assess delayed response and recurrence. The study used high-throughput TCRbeta sequencing to examine T cell clonal expansion in alopecia areata, in both the C3H/HeJ mouse model and human patients. Human TCRbeta sequencing covered scalp tissue and sorted CD4+ and CD8+ peripheral blood T cells from patchy and totalis/universalis alopecia areata patients and healthy controls. Tofacitinib-treated patients had biopsies at baseline and at 4 and 24 weeks of treatment, with a later scalp biopsy in several patients. Clonality in the scalp was compared among normal scalp (n=4), patchy alopecia areata scalp (n=8), and alopecia totalis/universalis scalp (n=8). RNA came from the PAXgene miRNA kit for fixed scalp, the miRNeasy kit for PBMCs, and the RNeasy kit for mouse skin. TCRbeta CDR3 regions were amplified by immunoSEQ multiplex PCR using 35 Vbeta forward and 13 Jbeta reverse primers. Broader findings and caveats from the paper: Shared TCR sequences between patients were less evident than in mice, which may be partly attributable to HLA diversity in the patient population. Lesional scalp, especially in alopecia totalis/universalis, showed higher clonality and more expanded CD8+ clones than normal scalp, suggesting antigenic drive. Scalp TCR repertoire analysis is complicated because resident alphabeta T cells in normal human skin are also sequenced, whereas mouse skin is dominated by gammadelta T cells.

Library preparation was by the immunoSEQ multiplex PCR assay. To provide template for TCR sequencing, every sample had RNA extracted and reverse transcribed into cDNA. First-strand cDNA was synthesized with SuperScript III using a 2:1 mix of oligo-dT and random hexamers. A synthetic immune receptor repertoire was used to measure amplification bias, and any remaining bias was corrected computationally. Turning to the authors' computational methods: Raw reads were preprocessed to remove errors, and CDR3 was defined by IMGT conventions from the conserved cysteine to phenylalanine. To get clonality, Shannon entropy was normalized by log2 of the number of productive unique TCRs and the result was subtracted from 1. CD4 or CD8 identity of scalp clones was inferred by cross-referencing scalp TCRbeta sequences with sorted blood CD4 and CD8 repertoires. TCRdb re-hosts the immuneACCESS table, in-frame sequences only. Its copies lack some clones; in the studies checked, an unresolved V gene accounts for under half of them, and the cause for the rest is not known. V, J and clone size reflect that table, while D and trimming were determined from the DNA. The sample yields 90,000 to 100,000 clones; approximately 42% were counted once. The ten biggest clones cover approximately 1.4% of the sample.

Lesional scalp punch biopsies and peripheral blood were collected from alopecia areata patients. PBMCs were separated by density centrifugation and stained for CD3, CD4 and CD8, after which CD4+ and CD8+ T cells were sorted on a FACSAria. This clone was seen more than once but under ten times. Its antigen is currently not known. Base qualities were left out, and no much larger clone turns up one base away. The material sequenced was CD4+ T cells sorted from blood. This TCR was sampled from a human donor with alopecia areata.

CDR3 reads: CASSPTNSLAAAYEQYF. At the DNA level, the sequence is TGTGCCAGCTCACCGACCAACTCACTAGCGGCTGCCTACGAGCAGTACTTC. The V and J segments used are TRBV18 and TRBJ2-7; the junction holds 8 bases that match TRBD2. For CDR1 and CDR2, the germline V gene lists KGHSH and LQKENI. There are 17 amino acids in the CDR3, from cysteine to phenylalanine inclusive. Just CDR3 DNA is preserved here, 51 bases in frame from base 1. Trimming leaves V shorter by 3 bases and J shorter by 2 bases, with the junction holding 12 bases beyond the gene matches.